This TCR beta chain was identified during a study of cytomegalovirus exposure and HLA in healthy donors. V was cut by 5 bases and J by 7 bases, with 13 bases left in between. Germline V CDR1 and CDR2: SGHRS, YFSETQ. The CDR3 runs 13 residues. Vbeta (60) and Jbeta (13) primers were used in the PCR. This table comes from immunoSEQ multiplex PCR, and its TCRdb copy is limited to in-frame clones, with some not included. This sample has under 200,000 clones; around 72% occur once, and the top ten carry 7%. This sequence was found in a woman aged 40 to 50 in good health and CMV-seropositive. The chain recombines TRBV5-1 with TRBJ2-1, with D perhaps matching TRBD2 (5 bases). Sequencing input: PBMCs. The CDR3 DNA sequence: TGCGCCAGCAGGGACTGGCAATTAAATGAGCAGTTCTTC. This translates into CASRDWQLNEQFF.